Included here is one T cell receptor beta chain sequence, with context. The antigen this receptor binds is unknown. Base qualities were left out, and no much larger clone turns up one base away. This entry is derived from a study of blood T cell repertoires in COVID-19 (TCRdb year 2020). Some background on the complete study: Samples covering the acute and convalescent phases of COVID-19 were provided by collaborators in the United States, Italy and Spain. The material from the prospective study consisted of cDNA or gDNA derived from T cells, B-cell-depleted T cells, or PBMCs. Samples were obtained from the ongoing ImmuneRACE study (first 160 participants) and from 1,000 to 1,500 subjects provided by 6 global collaborators. The repertoires were made available in a free public database intended to serve as a resource for research on the immune response to SARS-CoV-2. Where available, HLA class I and class II types were taken from metadata supplied by the sample provider and were not determined by assay-based typing. A de-identified subject ID, COVID-19 status, age in years and sex were almost always included in the sample metadata. Subjects who had been exposed to COVID-19, were actively infected with it, or had recovered from it provided the deeply sampled blood TCRbeta repertoires that made up the dataset.

Enrolling through a virtual design, the prospective study's participants ranged in age from roughly 18 to 95 years and lived across some 23 United States geographic areas. Cohort assignment in the prospective study relied on participant-reported clinical history from a screening survey and a study questionnaire. For ImmuneRACE Cohort 3, a participant was defined as recovered based on two consecutive negative NP/OP PCR tests, clearance by a healthcare professional, or resolution of symptoms. Mobile phlebotomists in the prospective study collected whole blood, serum and a nasopharyngeal or oropharyngeal swab from every participant. Participants in the prospective study had the option to provide additional blood draws and questionnaires over a roughly two-month period. Prospective study blood samples were shipped either frozen or at room temperature before DNA extraction. What the authors observed across the whole study: The amount of clinical and demographic metadata varied by source and participant and was provided uncurated.

TCRbeta CDR3 regions were amplified from genomic DNA using the immunoSEQ Assay, a bias-controlled multiplex PCR. As for the original processing: The number of nucleated cells in each sample was estimated by amplification of reference gene primers within the assay. To quantify the absolute abundance of each unique TCRbeta CDR3 rearrangement, sequence reads were collapsed and filtered. For each sample, productive Simpson clonality was calculated as the square root of Simpson's diversity index across productive rearrangements. TCRdb provides this immuneACCESS table in a form limited to in-frame rearrangements. Some clones are lacking; in checked studies, under half of them reflect an unresolved V gene, and why the rest are absent is not known. V, J and clone size are taken as reported in that table, and D and trimming were inferred from the DNA itself. Within this sample are roughly 500,000 clones, with approximately 91% of them counted one time only. More than 7.5% of the sample is taken by the ten largest.

CDR3 length: 15 amino acids, cysteine to phenylalanine. The read is trimmed to its CDR3 DNA, 45 bases read in frame from base 1. From the germline V gene (reference sequence), CDR1 is LGHDT and CDR2 is YNNKEL. Germline trimming: 4 bases from V, 9 bases from J; junction bases outside gene matches: 12. The receptor was isolated from a woman aged 60-75 years who had recovered from COVID-19. Material: PBMCs or T cells enriched from blood (not recorded which). This sequence uses TRBV3-1 (or the pseudogene TRBV3-2) and TRBJ2-1; TRBD1 fits 7 bases in the junction. The CDR3 protein: CASSLGTVASSEQFF. The sequenced DNA: TGTGCCAGCAGCCTCGGGACAGTGGCCAGTAGTGAGCAGTTCTTC.